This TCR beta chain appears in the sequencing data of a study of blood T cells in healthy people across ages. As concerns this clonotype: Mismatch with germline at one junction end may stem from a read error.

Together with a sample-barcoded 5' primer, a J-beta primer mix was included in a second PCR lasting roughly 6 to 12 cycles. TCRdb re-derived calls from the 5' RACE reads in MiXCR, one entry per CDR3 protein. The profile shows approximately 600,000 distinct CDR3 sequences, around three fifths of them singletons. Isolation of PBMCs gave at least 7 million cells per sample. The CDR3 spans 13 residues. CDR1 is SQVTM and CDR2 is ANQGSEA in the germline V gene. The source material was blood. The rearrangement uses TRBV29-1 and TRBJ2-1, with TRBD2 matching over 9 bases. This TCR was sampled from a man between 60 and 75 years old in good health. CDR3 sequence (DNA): TGCGGCGTTACAGCGGGGGGCTACAGTGAGCAGTTCTTC. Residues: CGVTAGGYSEQFF.